The next 8 T cell receptor beta chains were all read from a single sample in a study of T cells in Graves' hyperthyroidism and ophthalmopathy. Amplification of TCR beta CDR3 regions used RNA as the template. When the TCR CDR3 underwent first-round RT-PCR, the HTBI primer set was used. In TCRdb, the multiplex PCR reads were re-called with MiXCR into one record per CDR3 protein. The sample has more than 450,000 distinct CDR3 sequences; around 20% are singletons. Sequenced input: blood. The receptors originated from a man aged 35 to 55 with Graves' ophthalmopathy.

On this clonotype: A much larger clone differs from this one at a single base, so this may be a read error. The chain links TRBV12-3 or TRBV12-4 to TRBJ2-3, with D tentatively TRBD1 (6 bases). The CDR3 length is 13 residues. The CDR3 sequence is CTSTLTGLGTQYF. DNA of the CDR3: TGTACCAGCACCCTGACAGGTCTCGGTACGCAGTATTTT.

In its sample, this clonotype was seen many times. Germline is not matched at one junction end, which may reflect a read error. The J gene is TRBJ2-1, the V gene TRBV20-1; 9 nucleotides line up with TRBD1. CDR3 size: 16 residues. Looked up from germline, CDR1 is DFQATT and CDR2 is SNEGSKA (reference sequence). The CDR3 sequence is CSARVPQGATYDEQFF. CDR3 coding DNA: TGCAGTGCTAGAGTTCCACAGGGGGCTACCTACGATGAGCAGTTCTTC.

The chain employs TRBV28 and TRBJ2-7; TRBD1 agrees at 9 bases. The CDR3 has 15 residues. Germline values: CDR1 MDHEN, CDR2 SYDVKM. With V trimmed by 6 bases and J by 4 bases, 10 bases remained unmatched. The CDR3 is CASSQLGTGLYEQYF. In nucleotides, the CDR3 is TGTGCCAGCAGCCAATTGGGGACAGGGCTTTACGAGCAGTACTTC.

This clonotype was observed many times. This chain uses TRBV11-2 with TRBJ2-1, with 12 bases identical to TRBD2. After removal of 1 base from V and 9 bases from J, the junction contained 10 bases not matched to a gene. The germline gives CDR1 SGHAT, CDR2 FQNNGV. The CDR3 is made up of 17 amino acids. DNA for the CDR3: TGTGCCAGCAGCTTAGTGGCTAGCGGGAGGGCAACCGGTGAGCAGTTCTTC. This sequence encodes CASSLVASGRATGEQFF. Full variable domain (outside the CDR3, taken from reference TRBV11-2 and TRBJ2-1): EAGVAQSPRYKIIEKRQSVAFWCNPISGHATLYWYQQILGQGPKLLIQFQNNGVVDDSQLPKDRFSAERLKGVDSTLKIQPAKLEDSAVYLCASSLVASGRATGEQFFGPGTRLTVL.

Many counts were recorded for this clonotype. The V gene is TRBV30, the J gene TRBJ2-2; 7 nucleotides align to TRBD1. There are 16 residues in the CDR3. J was trimmed by 3 bases and V by 1 base; bases with no gene match: 8. The germline CDR1 and CDR2 sequences are GTSNPN and SVGIG (reference sequence). CDR3 coding DNA: TGTGCCTGGAGTGGCCGGGACAGATTATACACCGGGGAGCTGTTTTTT. Amino acids: CAWSGRDRLYTGELFF.

The CDR3 DNA reads TGTGCCAGCAGTTTAGAGACTAGCGTCTACAATGAGCAGTTCTTC. Its translation: CASSLETSVYNEQFF. This chain joins TRBV12-3 or TRBV12-4 and TRBJ2-1, with TRBD2 matching over 8 bases. There are 15 residues in the CDR3. J gave up 3 bases and V 1 base, and 2 bases lay outside the gene matches.

The chain uses TRBV12-3 or TRBV12-4 and TRBJ2-7; D may be TRBD2 (6 bases). The CDR3 runs to 15 residues. V lost 2 bases and J 1 base, leaving 12 bases between the germline ends. DNA for the CDR3: TGTGCCAGCAGTTTAAGGCCCGGGAGTTCCTACGAGCAGTACTTC. Translation: CASSLRPGSSYEQYF.

This clonotype came up a few times. The J gene is TRBJ2-1, the V gene TRBV4-2, with TRBD2 identical over 10 bases. V trimming: 4 bases; J trimming: 7 bases; junction bases outside the gene matches: 7. The CDR3 spans 15 residues. Germline loops: CDR1 LGHNA, CDR2 YNFKEQ. The CDR3 nucleotides are TGTGCCAGCAGCCCTCTAGCGGGAGTTTGGAATGAGCAGTTCTTC. It is translated as CASSPLAGVWNEQFF.